This T cell receptor beta chain was retrieved from a study of regulatory T cells in long-lasting Graves disease. Study conclusions and caveats: The persistent group shared around 3,000 public clonotypes, more than the approximately 1,000 shared by new patients. Because few samples were included, accuracy may have been lower.

A remark on this clonotype: Its antigen is unknown.

Researchers made TCR beta libraries by using iRepertoire HTBI primers and running Arm-PCR on CDR3 regions. TCRdb re-derived calls from the multiplex PCR reads in MiXCR, one entry per CDR3 protein. The data hold 400,000 to 650,000 distinct CDR3 sequences, with approximately 16% observed a single time. Time point indicated: newly diagnosed GD, antithyroid drugs for less than 3 months. TCR sequences were obtained from RNA taken from PBMCs. The same data also went into a second study, on T cells in Graves' hyperthyroidism and ophthalmopathy. From that second work: The HTBI primer set drove a first-round RT-PCR of the TCR CDR3.

The sequence came from a woman aged 35 to 59 with Graves disease. The sequencing used peripheral blood mononuclear cells (PBMCs), collected at new diagnosis, from a patient treated with antithyroid drugs.

CDR3: CASSLEAGKYEQYF. The CDR3 DNA reads TGCGCCAGCAGCTTGGAGGCAGGGAAATACGAGCAGTACTTC. The rearrangement uses TRBV5-1 and TRBJ2-7; D is perhaps TRBD1 (5 bases). CDR1 and CDR2 from the germline V gene are SGHRS and YFSETQ. The CDR3 runs 14 residues. Between the trimmed V and J ends, which lost 0 bases and 4 bases, there was a span of 11 bases.